These T cell receptor beta chains were read from a single sample in a study of post-analysis software for immune sequencing data. Via MiXCR, TCRdb re-called the PCR reads, giving one row per CDR3 protein. The profile shows some 240,000 distinct CDR3 sequences, 36% of them singletons. The sequencing sample was made of blood. These receptor sequences come from a girl aged 5 to 17 with multiple sclerosis. The CDR3 runs from the conserved cysteine through the conserved F or W. The D gene is left open where the match is weak. Expanded clones are given a class, and other clones once, few, many or no size at all.

cdr3_nt	cdr3_aa	j_call	d_call	clone_size	v_call
TGTGCCAGCAGCTCACCCCTTAGCGATACGCAGTATTTT	CASSSPLSDTQYF	TRBJ2-3	-	many	TRBV7-3
TGTGCCAGCAGCTTTCCCCAGCGGGGGATAGATACGCAGTATTTT	CASSFPQRGIDTQYF	TRBJ2-3	TRBD2	many	TRBV11-2
TGCAGTGCTAGAGAGACAGGGGTAGAGACCCAGTACTTC	CSARETGVETQYF	TRBJ2-5	TRBD1	once	TRBV20-1
TGCAGTGCTAGAGGACTAACAGAGACCCAGTACTTC	CSARGLTETQYF	TRBJ2-5	-	many	TRBV20-1
TGTGCCAGCAGGACAGGGTCTAGCACAGATACGCAGTATTTT	CASRTGSSTDTQYF	TRBJ2-3	TRBD1	-	TRBV6-1
TGCAGCGTTGAAGGAGGGTTTGAAGAGACCCAGTACTTC	CSVEGGFEETQYF	TRBJ2-5	-	many	TRBV29-1
TGTGCTAGCAGCCCCATCGGGGGTACTGGGGCCAACGTCCTGACTTTC	CASSPIGGTGANVLTF	TRBJ2-6	-	-	TRBV7-7
TGCAGCGTTTCCGGGGGCGTAGATGGCTACACCTTC	CSVSGGVDGYTF	TRBJ1-2	-	-	TRBV29-1
TGTGCCAGCACCTCCTGGGAGAGTATGGAGTATTTT	CASTSWESMEYF	TRBJ2-3	-	many	TRBV6-5
TGTGCCAGCAGTGTCCCGGGGTTAAACATTCAGTACTTC	CASSVPGLNIQYF	TRBJ2-4	-	many	TRBV6-1
TGTGCCAGCAGTGGAGGGGGCAATGAGCAGTTCTTC	CASSGGGNEQFF	TRBJ2-1	-	many	TRBV6-1
TGTGCCAGCAGCTTAGGATGGACTAGTTCGGATACGCAGTATTTT	CASSLGWTSSDTQYF	TRBJ2-3	TRBD2	many	TRBV7-9
TGTGCCAGCAGTTACGGGGGGCGGGCCAGAAACTATGGCTACACCTTC	CASSYGGRARNYGYTF	TRBJ1-2	-	-	TRBV6-5
TGTGCCACCAACCTCGGACTAGCGGGCGATTACAATGAGCAGTTCTTC	CATNLGLAGDYNEQFF	TRBJ2-1	TRBD2	many	TRBV6-2/TRBV6-3
TGTGCCAGCAGCTCGGGGACTAGCGGTGGCACAGATACGCAGTATTTT	CASSSGTSGGTDTQYF	TRBJ2-3	TRBD2	many	TRBV9
TGCGCCAGCAGCTTGGCGTTGAACGATTATGGCTACACCTTC	CASSLALNDYGYTF	TRBJ1-2	-	many	TRBV5-1
TGCGCCAGCAGCTTGGCCGTGGCTAGCGGCTACAATGAGCAGTTCTTC	CASSLAVASGYNEQFF	TRBJ2-1	TRBD2	many	TRBV5-1
TGCGCCAGCAGCCATCCAGGGCGCTCCTATAATTCACCCCTCCACTTT	CASSHPGRSYNSPLHF	TRBJ1-6	-	many	TRBV4-1
TGTGCCACCAGTGGTCCCAGTCCGGGACAGATTGCGACCGGGGAGCTGTTTTTT	CATSGPSPGQIATGELFF	TRBJ2-2	TRBD1	-	TRBV24-1
TGTGCCGCCGGAGGGGCCAACTACGAGCAGTACTTC	CAAGGANYEQYF	TRBJ2-7	-	many	TRBV6-1
TGTGCCAGCAGTAGCCCACAGGGGTCCTACAAGCAGTACTTC	CASSSPQGSYKQYF	TRBJ2-7	TRBD1	-	TRBV28
TGTGCCAGCAGCGGGGGGACAGTAGAAGCTTTCTTT	CASSGGTVEAFF	TRBJ1-1	TRBD1	-	TRBV5-6
TGTGCCACCAGTGATGGGACAGGGAGCTACGAGCAGTACTTC	CATSDGTGSYEQYF	TRBJ2-7	TRBD1	-	TRBV24-1
TGTGCCACCAGTGATTCCAGATTAGCTTTCTTT	CATSDSRLAFF	TRBJ1-1	-	-	TRBV24-1
TGTGCCAGCAGCTTCGACGGTAACTATGGCTACACCTTC	CASSFDGNYGYTF	TRBJ1-2	-	many	TRBV7-2
TGCAGTGCTGGCACGACTAGCGCCAGGAACACCGGGGAGCTGTTTTTT	CSAGTTSARNTGELFF	TRBJ2-2	TRBD2	few	TRBV20-1
TGCAGTGCAAACGACAGGGCGAATGAAAAACTGTTTTTT	CSANDRANEKLFF	TRBJ1-4	TRBD1	many	TRBV20-1
TGCGCCAGCAGCTACGCCCGGGAGACAGATACGCAGTATTTT	CASSYARETDTQYF	TRBJ2-3	-	many	TRBV4-1
TGCAGTGCTCCCAAACAGCGCTCCACAGATACGCAGTATTTT	CSAPKQRSTDTQYF	TRBJ2-3	-	many	TRBV20-1
TGCAGCGGGCACAGGGGACCCTTTTCTAGCACAGATACGCAGTATTTT	CSGHRGPFSSTDTQYF	TRBJ2-3	TRBD1	few	TRBV29-1
TGTGCCACCAGTGACCCACAGGCTCCTAATCAGCCCCAGCATTTT	CATSDPQAPNQPQHF	TRBJ1-5	-	-	TRBV24-1
TGTGCCAGTAGTATAGACGCGCTAGCGGGGGGCTACAATGAGCAGTTCTTC	CASSIDALAGGYNEQFF	TRBJ2-1	TRBD2	-	TRBV19
TGTGCCAGCATGTCGGGGAGGATGGGGACCCAGTACTTC	CASMSGRMGTQYF	TRBJ2-5	-	-	TRBV6-5
TGTGCCAGCAGTTCTATGACCTTTTACGATGAGCAGTTCTTC	CASSSMTFYDEQFF	TRBJ2-1	-	many	TRBV12-3/TRBV12-4
TGCAGTGCTACGGCCGGCCCTAGCGGGACCCCAGATACGCAGTATTTT	CSATAGPSGTPDTQYF	TRBJ2-3	TRBD2	-	TRBV20-1
TGTGCCAGCCCTAGAGGGGGCCTATACAATGAGCAGTTCTTC	CASPRGGLYNEQFF	TRBJ2-1	TRBD1	-	TRBV7-2
TGTGCCAGCAGTGCGACTCCAGGGGCGGGGGCCAACGTCCTGACTTTC	CASSATPGAGANVLTF	TRBJ2-6	-	-	TRBV6-1
TGTGCCAGCAGTTTCCCGCTCGGTGGGGGTCGTGGTGAGCAGTTCTTC	CASSFPLGGGRGEQFF	TRBJ2-1	-	many	TRBV28
TGTGCCAGTAGTATAGTGTGGCACACCGGGGAGCTGTTTTTT	CASSIVWHTGELFF	TRBJ2-2	-	many	TRBV19
TGTGCCAGCAGTTTGGCAGGGCTGATAGGCACTGAAGCTTTCTTT	CASSLAGLIGTEAFF	TRBJ1-1	-	few	TRBV12-3/TRBV12-4
TGTGCCAGCAGCTTTTCACAGGGGGCGAGAGGTCAGCCCCAGCATTTT	CASSFSQGARGQPQHF	TRBJ1-5	TRBD1	many	TRBV7-8
TGTGCCAGCAGCGTTTCCGGCCCTACCCGGGGCTACACCTTC	CASSVSGPTRGYTF	TRBJ1-2	-	many	TRBV7-9
TGTGCCAGCAGCCAAGGAGGTATAGCCTACGAGCAGTACTTC	CASSQGGIAYEQYF	TRBJ2-7	-	-	TRBV11-2
TGTGCCACCTCTCTCCCCGGGGGCACTGAAGCTTTCTTT	CATSLPGGTEAFF	TRBJ1-1	-	-	TRBV28
TGTGCCAGCAGCTCCTTGAGTAGCGGGAGGGCCCCAGATACGCAGTATTTT	CASSSLSSGRAPDTQYF	TRBJ2-3	TRBD2	-	TRBV7-9
TGTGCCAGCCGACAGGGGGGCCGGGGCTACACCTTC	CASRQGGRGYTF	TRBJ1-2	TRBD1	once	TRBV6-5
TGTGCCAGCAGTTTATATGAGGCCGGGGAGCTGTTTTTT	CASSLYEAGELFF	TRBJ2-2	-	-	TRBV12-3/TRBV12-4
TGTGCCAGCAAAAAGATGGGAAACCTTAATGAGCAGTTCTTC	CASKKMGNLNEQFF	TRBJ2-1	-	-	TRBV6-2/TRBV6-3
TGTGCCAGCAGCCAATCTCAGCGGGCCGAGTACAATGAGCAGTTCTTC	CASSQSQRAEYNEQFF	TRBJ2-1	-	many	TRBV14
TGTGCCAGCAGCACAGGGACGCCCACAGATACGCAGTATTTT	CASSTGTPTDTQYF	TRBJ2-3	-	many	TRBV5-6
TGTGCCAGTCGCCCCGAGGCGTACACTGAAGCTTTCTTT	CASRPEAYTEAFF	TRBJ1-1	-	few	TRBV19
TGTGCCAGCAGCATGACTTCCGGGACAGGGGTGAATGAGCAGTACTTC	CASSMTSGTGVNEQYF	TRBJ2-7	TRBD1	-	TRBV9
TGTGCCAGCAGGAAGGAGGGGCGGACTGAAGCTTTCTTT	CASRKEGRTEAFF	TRBJ1-1	-	many	TRBV6-5
TGTGCCAGCAGCTTAAGGGCCACCCCTAGCGGGGAGCAGTTCTTC	CASSLRATPSGEQFF	TRBJ2-1	TRBD2	many	TRBV7-6